This TCR beta chain was captured in a study of Tregs in tolerant kidney transplant recipients. About the research overall: Mixed chimerism was transient after nonmyeloablative marrow transplants from related graft donors. Study-level points and caveats: No direct test of biological reproducibility was done here.

Thawed PBMCs were FACS-sorted into unstimulated CD4+CD25+CD127- regulatory T cells, CD4+CD25- non-regulatory cells, CD4 and CD8 cells. Clones were read by immunoSEQ multiplex PCR, and TCRdb kept only the in-frame ones, dropping some. The table lists about 110,000 clones, around 87% of them singletons. A note on this clone: The antigen is undetermined.

The germline gives CDR1 SGHDT, CDR2 YYEEEE. The CDR3 runs to 16 residues. Trimming cost V 0 bases and J 4 bases, with 11 bases left between them. The sequences come from CD4+ T cells from blood, collected before the transplant. The V gene is TRBV5-6, the J gene TRBJ1-6, with TRBD1 as a possible D gene (6 bases). This receptor was identified in a human donor who received a combined kidney and bone marrow transplant. The CDR3 reads CASSLARGGYNSPLHF. The CDR3 DNA is TGTGCCAGCAGCTTGGCTAGGGGGGGATATAATTCACCCCTCCACTTT.